Each of the 12 T cell receptor beta chains below was sequenced from the same sample in a study of graft-versus-host responses after intestinal transplantation. Produced via immunoSEQ multiplex PCR; TCRdb's table is partial and in-frame only. The sample contains around 14,000 clones, 35% to 40% of which appear only once. The authors plated approximately 200,000 CFSE-labeled responder cells with approximately 200,000 irradiated, violet-dye-labeled stimulator cells. Sequences were derived from alloreactive CD8+ T cells from a mixed lymphocyte reaction culture, sampled before intestinal transplant. This sample's subset: CFSE-low proliferating T cells sorted from roughly 6-day pre-transplant mixed lymphocyte reaction (GvH or HvG direction). The origin of the receptors is a human patient who received an intestinal transplant.

The chain links TRBV28 to TRBJ2-7, with 7 bases fitting TRBD2. With V trimmed by 2 bases and J by 2 bases, 12 bases remained unmatched. CDR3 length equals 17 residues. The germline V gene has CDR1 MDHEN and CDR2 SYDVKM. CDR3 protein: CASSLRGDGLVAYEQYF. The CDR3 DNA is TGTGCCAGCAGTTTAAGGGGAGACGGACTAGTAGCCTACGAGCAGTACTTC.

This clone occurred a few times. The chain uses TRBV28 and TRBJ2-1; maybe TRBD2 (5 bases). The germline V and J ends were trimmed by 7 bases and 0 bases, with 13 bases remaining between them. CDR3 size: 15 residues. Germline V CDR1 and CDR2: MDHEN, SYDVKM. The CDR3 spells CASTLDSSSYNEQFF. In DNA form, the CDR3 reads TGTGCCAGCACCTTGGACTCGAGCTCCTACAATGAGCAGTTCTTC.

The chain employs TRBV19 and TRBJ2-1, with 8 bases aligning to TRBD2. Germline V gene lookup returns CDR1 LNHDA and CDR2 SQIVND (reference sequence). Losses at the gene ends were 9 bases for V and 4 bases for J; bases not matched to a gene: 14. The CDR3 is 16 residues long. DNA of the CDR3: TGTGCCAGCCGGCCCCTGGGGACTAGTGGGTACAATGAGCAGTTCTTC. Protein: CASRPLGTSGYNEQFF. The complete variable domain, with remaining parts taken from reference TRBV19 and TRBJ2-1, reads DGGITQSPKYLFRKEGQNVTLSCEQNLNHDAMYWYRQDPGQGLRLIYYSQIVNDFQKGDIAEGYSVSREKKESFPLTVTSAQKNPTAFYLCASRPLGTSGYNEQFFGPGTRLTVL.

This clone is judged medium-sized (0.01 to 0.1%). The rearrangement links TRBV30 to TRBJ2-7; D gene uncertain. The V gene lost 2 bases and the J gene lost 2 bases, with 10 bases spanning the gap. CDR1 and CDR2 from the germline V gene are GTSNPN and SVGIG (reference sequence). The CDR3 length is 13 residues. This chain's CDR3 is CAWSLGDAYEQYF. The CDR3 coding sequence is TGTGCCTGGAGTCTGGGCGATGCCTACGAGCAGTACTTC.

This clone was seen once. The chain recombines TRBV27 with TRBJ2-7; possibly TRBD2 for D (6 bases). V lost 3 bases and J 2 bases, leaving 8 bases between the germline ends. CDR3 length: 13 residues. Germline V gene sequence: CDR1 MNHEY, CDR2 SMNVEV (reference sequence). The CDR3 DNA reads as TGTGCCAGCAGTTTTGGGACTCCCTACGAGCAGTACTTC. Its protein product is CASSFGTPYEQYF.

The chain links TRBV13 to TRBJ2-3; D is perhaps TRBD1 (6 bases). Germline V gene data show CDR1 as PRHDT and CDR2 as FYEKMQ (reference sequence). Trimming stripped 4 bases from V and 1 base from J, with 9 bases between. The CDR3 length is 14 residues. The CDR3 spells CASSSDSRTDTQYF. Here the CDR3 DNA reads TGTGCCAGCAGCTCGGACAGCCGCACAGATACGCAGTATTTT.

This chain joins TRBV19 and TRBJ1-2; D is ambiguous. This CDR3 is built from 14 residues. Per the germline V gene, CDR1 is LNHDA and CDR2 is SQIVND (reference sequence). Trimming pared 8 bases from V and 4 bases from J, leaving 17 bases between. DNA for the CDR3: TGTGCCAGTGGCTTGGGAGGAGGGCTCTATGGCTACACCTTC. It specifies CASGLGGGLYGYTF. Full variable domain (remainder filled in from reference TRBV19 and TRBJ1-2): DGGITQSPKYLFRKEGQNVTLSCEQNLNHDAMYWYRQDPGQGLRLIYYSQIVNDFQKGDIAEGYSVSREKKESFPLTVTSAQKNPTAFYLCASGLGGGLYGYTFGSGTRLTVV.

As to this clone: At one boundary the junction diverges from the germline segment, which might be a read error. This chain links TRBV30 with TRBJ2-7; D remains unclear. CDR3 length: 12 residues. Germline V gene sequence: CDR1 GTSNPN, CDR2 SVGIG (reference sequence). The chain's CDR3 is CAWSDNSHEQYF. CDR3 nucleotides: TGTGCCTGGAGTGATAACTCCCACGAGCAGTACTTC.

This chain joins TRBV19 and TRBJ1-1, with 9 bases identical to TRBD1. Trimming at V came to 7 bases and at J to 5 bases, leaving 5 bases not matched to a gene. Germline loops: CDR1 LNHDA, CDR2 SQIVND (reference sequence). This CDR3 contains 13 residues. CDR3 region: CASKQQGATEAFF. CDR3 nucleotides: TGTGCCAGTAAGCAACAGGGGGCAACTGAAGCTTTCTTT.

This clone was picked up a small number of times. This chain uses TRBV10-3 with TRBJ2-5; 7 bases line up with TRBD2. Trimming at V came to 4 bases and at J to 7 bases, leaving 3 bases not matched to a gene. In germline, CDR1 is ENHRY, CDR2 SYGVKD. The CDR3 has 12 residues. CDR3 residues: CAISGGGWTQYF. The CDR3 nucleotides read TGTGCCATCAGTGGGGGGGGGTGGACCCAGTACTTC.

By sample fraction, this clone is medium-sized. The CDR3 protein is CSVELAEAYEQYF. The CDR3 DNA reads as TGCAGCGTTGAACTAGCGGAAGCCTACGAGCAGTACTTC. The chain recombines TRBV29-1 with TRBJ2-7; TRBD2 aligns across 7 bases. CDR1 is SQVTM, CDR2 ANQGSEA, per germline. J was trimmed by 2 bases and V by 2 bases; bases with no gene match: 3. The CDR3 sequence is 13 residues long.

This clone has more than one count but fewer than ten. The rearrangement joins TRBV27 to TRBJ2-1, with 9 bases aligning to TRBD2. V lost 3 bases, J lost 6 bases, and 3 bases stayed unmatched. The CDR3 extends over 14 amino acids. CDR1 is MNHEY and CDR2 is SMNVEV in the germline V gene (reference sequence). The CDR3 protein is CASSFSGRGNEQFF. The DNA for the CDR3 is TGTGCCAGCAGTTTTAGCGGGAGAGGCAATGAGCAGTTCTTC.